This T cell receptor (beta chain) was identified during a study of T cells in Graves' hyperthyroidism and ophthalmopathy. The CDR3 covers 14 residues. Looked up from germline, CDR1 is SGDLS and CDR2 is YYNGEE. Deletions cut 4 bases from V and 8 bases from J, with 15 bases between. RNA transcripts were the template for amplifying TCR beta CDR3 regions. The HTBI primer set served for first-round RT-PCR of the TCR CDR3. TCRdb re-analysed the multiplex PCR reads in MiXCR, keeping a single row per CDR3 protein. The repertoire has roughly 420,000 distinct CDR3 sequences, approximately 13% of them found once; the top ten carry 4% to 6.5%. Absence of ophthalmopathy progression within 18 months defined stable Graves' hyperthyroidism.

Sequencing was performed on blood. The chain combines TRBV9 with TRBJ2-2, with a tentative D call TRBD2 (5 bases). This TCR derives from a woman under 30 with Graves' hyperthyroidism. The CDR3 sequence: CASSPPSGEGELFF. CDR3 sequence (DNA): TGTGCCAGCAGCCCACCCTCTGGGGAGGGGGAGCTGTTTTTT.